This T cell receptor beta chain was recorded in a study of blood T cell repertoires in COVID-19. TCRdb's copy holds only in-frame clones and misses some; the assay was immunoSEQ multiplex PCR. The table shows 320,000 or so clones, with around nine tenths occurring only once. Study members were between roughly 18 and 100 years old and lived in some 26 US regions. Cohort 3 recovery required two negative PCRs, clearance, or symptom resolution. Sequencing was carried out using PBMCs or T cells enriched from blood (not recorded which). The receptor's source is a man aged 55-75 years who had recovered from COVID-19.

The CDR3 region is CASRRTSGGYEQYF. The CDR3 region has the DNA TGTGCCAGTAGACGGACTAGCGGGGGCTACGAGCAGTACTTC. This chain joins TRBV19 and TRBJ2-7; 13 bases match TRBD2. Germline V gene lookup returns CDR1 LNHDA and CDR2 SQIVND (reference sequence). V lost 6 bases, J lost 3 bases, and 2 bases stayed unmatched. This CDR3 has 14 amino acids.